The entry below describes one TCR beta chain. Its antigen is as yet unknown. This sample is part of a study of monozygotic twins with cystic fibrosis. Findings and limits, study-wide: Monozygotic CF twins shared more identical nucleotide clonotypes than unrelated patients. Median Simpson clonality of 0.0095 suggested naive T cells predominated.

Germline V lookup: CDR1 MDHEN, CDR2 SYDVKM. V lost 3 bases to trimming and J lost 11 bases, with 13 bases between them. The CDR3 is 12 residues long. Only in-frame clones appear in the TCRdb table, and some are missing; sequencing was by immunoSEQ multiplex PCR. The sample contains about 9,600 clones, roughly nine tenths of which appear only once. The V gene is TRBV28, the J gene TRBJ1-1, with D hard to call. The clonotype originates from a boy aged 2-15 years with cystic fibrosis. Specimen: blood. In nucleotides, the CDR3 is TGTGCCAGCAGTTTCTTGCGGCCAGCGGCTTTCTTT. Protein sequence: CASSFLRPAAFF.